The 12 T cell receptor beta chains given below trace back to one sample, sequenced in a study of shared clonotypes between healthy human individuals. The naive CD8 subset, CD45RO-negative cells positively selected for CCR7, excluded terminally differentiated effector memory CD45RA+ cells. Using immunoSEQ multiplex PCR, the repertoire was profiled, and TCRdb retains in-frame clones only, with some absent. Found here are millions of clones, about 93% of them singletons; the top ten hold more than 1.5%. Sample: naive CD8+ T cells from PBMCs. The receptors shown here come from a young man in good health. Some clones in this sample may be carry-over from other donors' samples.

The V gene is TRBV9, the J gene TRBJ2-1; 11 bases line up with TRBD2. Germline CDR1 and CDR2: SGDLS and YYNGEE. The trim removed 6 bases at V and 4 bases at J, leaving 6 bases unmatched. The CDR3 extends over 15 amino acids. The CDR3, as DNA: TGTGCCAGCACCATCGGGACTAGCGGATACAATGAGCAGTTCTTC. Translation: CASTIGTSGYNEQFF.

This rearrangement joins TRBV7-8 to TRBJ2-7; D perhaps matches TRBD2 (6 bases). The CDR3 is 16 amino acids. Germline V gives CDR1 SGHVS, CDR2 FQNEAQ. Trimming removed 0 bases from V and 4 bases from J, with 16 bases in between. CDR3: CASSLAFLGGGYEQYF. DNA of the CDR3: TGTGCCAGCAGCTTAGCCTTCCTGGGGGGAGGTTACGAGCAGTACTTC.

The CDR3 loop is CSVDREPGQGPLGYGYTF. CDR3 nucleotides: TGCAGCGTTGATCGGGAGCCGGGACAGGGACCCCTGGGGTATGGCTACACCTTC. This sequence joins TRBV29-1 and TRBJ1-2, with 9 bases fitting TRBD1. Germline values: CDR1 SQVTM, CDR2 ANQGSEA. This CDR3 contains 18 residues. V trimming: 3 bases; J trimming: 5 bases; junction bases outside the gene matches: 19.

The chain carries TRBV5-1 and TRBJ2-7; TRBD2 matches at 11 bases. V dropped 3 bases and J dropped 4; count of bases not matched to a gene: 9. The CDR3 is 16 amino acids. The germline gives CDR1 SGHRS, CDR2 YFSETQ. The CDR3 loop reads CASSWGTSGGVYEQYF. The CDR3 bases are TGCGCCAGCAGCTGGGGGACTAGCGGAGGGGTTTACGAGCAGTACTTC. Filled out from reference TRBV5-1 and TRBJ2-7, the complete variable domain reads KAGVTQTPRYLIKTRGQQVTLSCSPISGHRSVSWYQQTPGQGLQFLFEYFSETQRNKGNFPGRFSGRQFSNSRSEMNVSTLELGDSALYLCASSWGTSGGVYEQYFGPGTRLTVT.

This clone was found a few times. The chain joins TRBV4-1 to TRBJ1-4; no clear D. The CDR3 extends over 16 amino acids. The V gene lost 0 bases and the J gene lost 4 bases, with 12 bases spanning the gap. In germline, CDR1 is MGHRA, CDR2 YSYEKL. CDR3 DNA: TGCGCCAGCAGCCAAGAAAAAAGACGGATTAATGAAAAACTGTTTTTT. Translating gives CASSQEKRRINEKLFF.

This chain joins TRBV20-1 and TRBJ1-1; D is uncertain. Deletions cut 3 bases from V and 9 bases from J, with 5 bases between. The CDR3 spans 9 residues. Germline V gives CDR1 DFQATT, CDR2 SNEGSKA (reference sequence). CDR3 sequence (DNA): TGCAGTGCTAGCGAACAAGCTTTCTTT. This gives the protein CSASEQAFF.

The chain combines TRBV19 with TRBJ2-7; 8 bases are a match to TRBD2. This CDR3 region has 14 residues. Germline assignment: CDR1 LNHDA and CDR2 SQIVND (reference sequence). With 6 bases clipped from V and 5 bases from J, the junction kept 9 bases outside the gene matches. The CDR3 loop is CASREREWSHEQYF. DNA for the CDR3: TGTGCCAGTAGAGAGCGGGAGTGGAGTCACGAGCAGTACTTC. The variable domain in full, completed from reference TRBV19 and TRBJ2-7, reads DGGITQSPKYLFRKEGQNVTLSCEQNLNHDAMYWYRQDPGQGLRLIYYSQIVNDFQKGDIAEGYSVSREKKESFPLTVTSAQKNPTAFYLCASREREWSHEQYFGPGTRLTVT.

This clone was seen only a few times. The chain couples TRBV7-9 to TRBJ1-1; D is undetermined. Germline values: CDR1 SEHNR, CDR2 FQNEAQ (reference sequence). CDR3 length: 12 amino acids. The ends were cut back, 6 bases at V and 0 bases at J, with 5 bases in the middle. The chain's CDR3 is CASRRMNTEAFF. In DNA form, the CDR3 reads TGTGCCAGCAGGCGGATGAACACTGAAGCTTTCTTT.

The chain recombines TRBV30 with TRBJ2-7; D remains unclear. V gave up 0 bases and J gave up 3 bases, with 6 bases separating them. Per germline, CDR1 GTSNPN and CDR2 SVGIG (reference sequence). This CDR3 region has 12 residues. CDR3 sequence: CAWSVRVYEQYF. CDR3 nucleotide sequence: TGTGCCTGGAGTGTACGGGTCTACGAGCAGTACTTC.

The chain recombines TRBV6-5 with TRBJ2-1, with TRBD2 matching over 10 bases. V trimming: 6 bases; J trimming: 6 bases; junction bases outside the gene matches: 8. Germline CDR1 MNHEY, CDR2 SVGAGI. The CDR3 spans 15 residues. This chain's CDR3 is CASSTSGISVNEQFF. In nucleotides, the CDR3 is TGTGCCAGCAGCACTAGCGGGATAAGTGTCAATGAGCAGTTCTTC.

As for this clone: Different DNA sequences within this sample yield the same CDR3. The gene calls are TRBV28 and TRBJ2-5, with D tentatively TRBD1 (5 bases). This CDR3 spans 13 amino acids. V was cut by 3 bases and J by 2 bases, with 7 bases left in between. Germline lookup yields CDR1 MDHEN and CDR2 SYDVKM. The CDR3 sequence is CASSFQGQETQYF. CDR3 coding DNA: TGTGCCAGCAGTTTCCAGGGACAAGAGACCCAGTACTTC.

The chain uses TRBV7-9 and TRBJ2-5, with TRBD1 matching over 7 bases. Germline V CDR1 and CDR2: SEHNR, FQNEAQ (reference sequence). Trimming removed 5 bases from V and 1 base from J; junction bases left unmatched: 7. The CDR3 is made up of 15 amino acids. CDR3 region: CASSLGQYTQETQYF. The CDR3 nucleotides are TGTGCCAGCAGCCTGGGACAGTACACCCAAGAGACCCAGTACTTC.